A single sample is the source of the 29 T cell receptor beta chains below, sequenced in a study of breast tumors, draining lymph nodes, adjacent tissues. Axillary draining lymph nodes of breast cancer patients supplied the node samples. TCRdb redid the calling of the multiplex PCR reads with MiXCR, one entry per CDR3 protein. The sample has more than 80,000 distinct CDR3 sequences; 30% are singletons. Sequenced material: axillary lymph node tissue. These receptors were obtained from a female donor with breast cancer. Some clones in this sample may be carry-over from other donors' samples.

Ten or more counts support this clonotype. The chain is built from TRBV5-1 and TRBJ1-3; weak D call: TRBD1 (5 bases). The CDR3 totals 16 residues. Germline CDR1 is SGHRS and CDR2 is YFSETQ. V dropped 3 bases and J dropped 0 bases, with 13 bases sitting between them. The CDR3 here is CASSSSFDSSGNTIYF. As DNA, the CDR3 is TGCGCCAGCAGCTCTTCCTTTGACAGCTCTGGAAACACCATATATTTT.

As for this clonotype: Possible read error: a much larger clone is one base away. The rearrangement links TRBV6-1 to TRBJ2-3, with D perhaps matching TRBD1 (6 bases). Between the trimmed V and J ends, which lost 5 bases and 4 bases, there was a span of 13 bases. This CDR3 spans 14 amino acids. Germline CDR1 and CDR2: MNHNS and SASEGT. The CDR3 loop is CASSHPSGADTQYF. The CDR3 nucleotides read TGTGCCAGCAGTCACCCATCAGGGGCAGATACGCAGTATTTT.

The chain carries TRBV19 and TRBJ1-4; TRBD1 agrees at 8 bases. The CDR3 has 14 residues. Germline CDR1 and CDR2: LNHDA and SQIVND (reference sequence). Unmatched junction bases numbered 2, after V lost 5 bases and J lost 3 bases. Here the CDR3 reads CASSVQGANEKLFF. The CDR3 coding sequence is TGTGCCAGTAGTGTACAGGGGGCTAATGAAAAACTGTTTTTT.

This clonotype has ten or more counts. This chain's CDR3 is CASSRGSAGAPVYF. The CDR3 coding sequence is TGTGCCAGTAGTAGGGGGAGCGCCGGGGCGCCCGTGTACTTC. This chain connects TRBV19 to TRBJ2-7, with D possibly called TRBD1 or TRBD2 (5 bases each). The CDR3 covers 14 residues. Looked up from germline, CDR1 is LNHDA and CDR2 is SQIVND (reference sequence). The V gene lost 4 bases and the J gene lost 12 bases, with 22 bases spanning the gap.

This clonotype ranks as medium-sized. Its ends do not fully match the called genes, so a read error is possible. The gene calls are TRBV29-1 and TRBJ2-3; 13 bases fit TRBD2. The CDR3 covers 12 residues. Germline V gene lookup returns CDR1 SQVTM and CDR2 ANQGSEA. CDR3 bases: TGCAGCGCCATGGGACTAGCGGGGTCAATGGATTTT. It codes for CSAMGLAGSMDF.

This clonotype was observed at least ten times. This chain uses TRBV15 with TRBJ2-1; D is unresolved. The CDR3 sequence is 12 residues long. V was pared by 3 bases and J by 5 bases, with 5 bases between. The V gene's germline CDR1 is LNHNV and CDR2 YYDKDF (reference sequence). The CDR3 region is CATSSSNNEQFF. CDR3 in DNA: TGTGCCACCAGCAGTTCCAACAATGAGCAGTTCTTC.

This clonotype was picked up many times. The chain has TRBV4-2 and TRBJ2-3, with 10 bases aligning to TRBD2. Trimming removed 6 bases from V and 5 bases from J; junction bases left unmatched: 11. The germline gives CDR1 LGHNA, CDR2 YNFKEQ. The CDR3 consists of 16 residues. The DNA of the CDR3 is TGTGCCAGCAGACCACACAACAGCGGGAGGGAAGATACGCAGTATTTT. It codes for CASRPHNSGREDTQYF.

In its sample, this clonotype was seen many times. This sequence joins TRBV2 and TRBJ2-2; a possible D gene is TRBD1 (6 bases). Trimming removed 2 bases from V and 4 bases from J, with 14 bases in between. CDR1 and CDR2 from the germline V gene are SNHLY and FYNNEI. The CDR3 length is 16 residues. CDR3 sequence: CASSEFGGLLTGELFF. The CDR3 nucleotides read TGTGCCAGCAGTGAATTTGGGGGCCTACTCACCGGGGAGCTGTTTTTT.

The chain links TRBV19 to TRBJ1-5, with 7 bases identical to TRBD1. J lost 3 bases, V lost 5 bases, and 4 bases had no gene match. The CDR3 is made up of 14 amino acids. From germline, CDR1 is LNHDA and CDR2 SQIVND (reference sequence). The DNA of the CDR3 is TGTGCCAGTAGTCAACAGGGGTACAATCAGCCCCAGCATTTT. Amino acid sequence: CASSQQGYNQPQHF. Full variable domain (missing parts from reference TRBV19 and TRBJ1-5): DGGITQSPKYLFRKEGQNVTLSCEQNLNHDAMYWYRQDPGQGLRLIYYSQIVNDFQKGDIAEGYSVSREKKESFPLTVTSAQKNPTAFYLCASSQQGYNQPQHFGDGTRLSIL.

There are many counts of this clonotype. The chain links TRBV10-3 to TRBJ2-7; 9 positions match TRBD2. The CDR3 contains 15 residues. V trimming: 0 bases; J trimming: 3 bases; junction bases outside the gene matches: 3. CDR1 ENHRY and CDR2 SYGVKD come from the germline V gene. CDR3: CAISESGTSRYEQYF. The DNA of the CDR3 is TGTGCCATCAGTGAGTCGGGGACTAGCCGCTACGAGCAGTACTTC.

Note on this clonotype: The junction departs from the called germline gene at one end, perhaps through a read error. The V call is TRBV7-9, the J call TRBJ1-2, with D possibly being TRBD1 (6 bases). The germline gives CDR1 SEHNR, CDR2 FQNEAQ (reference sequence). The CDR3 is 15 amino acids. CDR3: CASSLEWFRGYGYPF. As DNA, the CDR3 is TGCGCCAGCAGCTTAGAATGGTTCAGGGGCTATGGCTACCCCTTC.

This clonotype came up many times. The chain carries TRBV24-1 and TRBJ2-3; tentatively, D is TRBD2 (6 bases). Trimming left V 9 bases short and J 1 base short, with 13 bases between. This CDR3 region has 14 residues. Germline lookup yields CDR1 KGHDR and CDR2 SFDVKD. The CDR3: CATGWSSGTDTQYF. DNA of the CDR3: TGTGCCACCGGGTGGTCTAGCGGCACAGATACGCAGTATTTT.

Note on this clonotype: It may be a read error: a sequence one base away is much more abundant. This likely comes from a read error, as the CDR3 has no conserved phenylalanine or tryptophan at its end. This rearrangement joins TRBV19 to TRBJ2-4; 12 positions agree with TRBD1. The CDR3 spans 16 residues. Germline CDR1 is LNHDA and CDR2 is SQIVND (reference sequence). The ends lost 9 bases at V and 1 base at J; junction bases unmatched: 7. The CDR3 DNA reads TGTGCCAGCCCGGGACAGGGGGCGCGGGCCAAAAACATTCAGTACTCC. Encoded protein: CASPGQGARAKNIQYS.

At least ten counts were recorded for this clonotype. Written as DNA, the CDR3 is TGCAGTGCTAGAGATCGGCAGTCCTATGGCTACACCTTC. Its translation is CSARDRQSYGYTF. The chain carries TRBV20-1 and TRBJ1-2; D not certain. Germline assignment: CDR1 DFQATT and CDR2 SNEGSKA (reference sequence). This CDR3 is 13 amino acids long. The V gene lost 0 bases and the J gene lost 4 bases, with 9 bases spanning the gap.

The sample holds many counts of this clonotype. The chain joins TRBV11-2 to TRBJ2-4; D might be TRBD1 (6 bases). The CDR3 is 14 amino acids. The V gene's germline CDR1 is SGHAT and CDR2 FQNNGV. Deletions cut 1 base from V and 11 bases from J, with 15 bases between. In nucleotides, the CDR3 is TGTGCCAGCAGCTTAGGGAGTGGACAGCCCTTTCAGTACTTC. Translating gives CASSLGSGQPFQYF.

CDR3 region: CASSFLAAPQETQYF. The CDR3 nucleotides are TGTGCCAGCAGTTTTTTAGCGGCACCTCAAGAGACCCAGTACTTC. The rearrangement links TRBV12-3 or TRBV12-4 to TRBJ2-5; the D gene is possibly TRBD2 (6 bases). Trimming removed 3 bases at V and 2 bases at J, with 13 bases between. The length of the CDR3 is 15 residues.

Of note for this clonotype: Compared with germline, one end of the junction differs, possibly owing to a read error. This chain links TRBV20-1 with TRBJ2-1; 8 bases match TRBD2. This CDR3 contains 14 residues. Germline loops: CDR1 DFQATT, CDR2 SNEGSKA (reference sequence). CDR3 sequence (DNA): TGCAGTGCTAGGTTTACTAGCGGTTACACTGAGCGGTTCTTC. It yields the protein CSARFTSGYTERFF.

With respect to this clonotype: An end of the junction does not agree with germline; a read error may underlie this. The V and J genes are TRBV12-3 or TRBV12-4 and TRBJ1-6; the D is unclear. This CDR3 has 15 residues. CDR3 residues: CASSSTAPRRSPHHF. The CDR3, as DNA: TGTGCCAGCAGCTCCACCGCACCCCGGCGTTCACCCCACCACTTT.

The CDR3 region has the DNA TGTGCCAGCAGCTTCACTAGCGGGGAGACCCAGTACTTC. This gives the protein CASSFTSGETQYF. This chain joins TRBV7-2 and TRBJ2-5; the match to TRBD2 covers 9 bases. Germline CDR1 reads SGHTA; CDR2 reads FQGNSA. This CDR3 has 13 amino acids. Trimming took 3 bases from V and 5 from J; bases not matched to a gene: 1.

This clonotype is a singleton in its sample. The V gene is TRBV15, the J gene TRBJ2-1; the match to TRBD2 covers 7 bases. V dropped 2 bases and J dropped 3; count of bases not matched to a gene: 7. The CDR3 runs 16 residues. CDR1 is LNHNV and CDR2 is YYDKDF in the germline V gene (reference sequence). The CDR3 DNA follows: TGTGCCACCAGCAGACAGACTAGCCGACTCTACAATGAGCAGTTCTTC. This sequence encodes CATSRQTSRLYNEQFF.

For this clonotype: A much larger clone differs from this one at a single base, so this may be a read error. The chain couples TRBV12-3 or TRBV12-4 to TRBJ2-5, with TRBD2 identical over 9 bases. With V trimmed by 5 bases and J by 4 bases, 23 bases remained unmatched. This CDR3 spans 20 amino acids. CDR3 DNA: TGTGCCAGCAGTCACCGGGAATACTTTAGCGGGAGAAAAGAGAGAGAGACCCAGTACTTC. Its protein product is CASSHREYFSGRKERETQYF.

This chain links TRBV9 with TRBJ2-4; no reliable D call. The CDR3 length is 14 residues. Trimming left V 6 bases short and J 0 bases short, with 10 bases between. Germline V gene sequence: CDR1 SGDLS, CDR2 YYNGEE. CDR3 sequence reads: CASTPDLAKNIQYF. DNA of the CDR3: TGTGCCAGCACTCCAGATCTAGCCAAAAACATTCAGTACTTC.

This chain connects TRBV27 to TRBJ1-1, with 9 positions matching TRBD1. Trimming at V came to 3 bases and at J to 4 bases, leaving 3 bases not matched to a gene. The V gene's germline CDR1 is MNHEY and CDR2 SMNVEV (reference sequence). The CDR3 runs 14 residues. CDR3 residues: CASSFRQGGTEAFF. In DNA, the CDR3 is TGTGCCAGCAGTTTCCGACAGGGGGGCACTGAAGCTTTCTTT.

Comments on this clonotype: The junction departs from the called germline gene at one end, perhaps through a read error. The chain joins TRBV20-1 to TRBJ1-5; D not resolved. Germline-derived CDR1 and CDR2 are DFQATT and SNEGSKA (reference sequence). This CDR3 has 13 residues. The CDR3 reads CSARGLAGASEHF. Written as DNA, the CDR3 is TGCAGTGCAAGAGGATTAGCGGGAGCTTCCGAGCATTTT.

This clonotype was seen ten or more times. The chain links TRBV11-3 to TRBJ2-3; D gene uncertain. V lost 8 bases to trimming and J lost 4 bases, with 10 bases between them. The CDR3 has 12 amino acids. Germline lookup yields CDR1 SGHNT and CDR2 YENEEA. CDR3: CASGRAPDTQYF. The CDR3 DNA is TGTGCCAGCGGTCGAGCTCCAGATACGCAGTATTTT.

This clonotype was detected many times. The chain couples TRBV11-2 to TRBJ1-2; D uncertain. This CDR3 spans 14 amino acids. V lost 0 bases to trimming and J lost 1 base, with 6 bases between them. Germline V gene lookup returns CDR1 SGHAT and CDR2 FQNNGV. The CDR3 region has the DNA TGTGCCAGCAGCTTAGAACCGAGTAACTATGGCTACACCTTC. The encoded protein is CASSLEPSNYGYTF.

This clonotype was seen ten or more times. V gene TRBV6-6 combines with J gene TRBJ1-3, with 7 bases aligning to TRBD1. The CDR3 is 15 residues long. The germline V gene has CDR1 MNHNY and CDR2 SVGAGI (reference sequence). V gave up 5 bases and J gave up 8 bases; unmatched junction bases: 12. In DNA form, the CDR3 reads TGTGCCAGCAGTCCCACCAGGGGGGGGGGAGACACCATATATTTT. This gives the protein CASSPTRGGGDTIYF.

This clonotype was recorded at least ten times. The chain couples TRBV20-1 to TRBJ2-3, with 9 positions matching TRBD2. CDR3 length: 14 residues. Trimming at V came to 3 bases and at J to 3 bases, leaving 4 bases not matched to a gene. Germline V gene lookup returns CDR1 DFQATT and CDR2 SNEGSKA (reference sequence). This CDR3 reads CSARWAGGTDTQYF. The CDR3 nucleotides read TGCAGTGCTAGGTGGGCGGGAGGGACAGATACGCAGTATTTT.

This clonotype was counted once. J is TRBJ2-1 and V is TRBV7-8; D ambiguous. The germline CDR1 and CDR2 sequences are SGHVS and FQNEAQ. This CDR3 contains 19 residues. V was shortened by 4 bases and J by 4 bases, with 26 bases between the two germline ends. CDR3 DNA sequence: TGTGCCAGCAGCTCCCGCCCCCCCGGGCTGTCGGGCTCTTACAATGAGCAGTTCTTC. It encodes CASSSRPPGLSGSYNEQFF.